This T cell receptor (beta chain) appears in the sequencing data of a study of cytomegalovirus exposure and HLA in healthy donors. The PCR used 60 Vbeta and 13 Jbeta primers. The repertoire was sequenced with immunoSEQ multiplex PCR; TCRdb's copy has only in-frame clones and lacks some. The table includes 100,000 to 150,000 clones, around 83% detected once. Germline CDR1 reads SGDLS; CDR2 reads YYNGEE. The CDR3 is made up of 14 amino acids. Deletions cut 4 bases from V and 3 bases from J, with 10 bases between. The sample comprised PBMCs. The TCR comes from a woman under 30 in good health and CMV-seropositive. This rearrangement joins TRBV9 to TRBJ2-2; weak D call: TRBD1 (6 bases). The CDR3 DNA is TGTGCCAGCAGCCCGACAGGAGACACCGGGGAGCTGTTTTTT. As protein: CASSPTGDTGELFF. Variable domain in full (rest from reference TRBV9 and TRBJ2-2): DSGVTQTPKHLITATGQRVTLRCSPRSGDLSVYWYQQSLDQGLQFLIQYYNGEERAKGNILERFSAQQFPDLHSELNLSSLELGDSALYFCASSPTGDTGELFFGEGSRLTVL.